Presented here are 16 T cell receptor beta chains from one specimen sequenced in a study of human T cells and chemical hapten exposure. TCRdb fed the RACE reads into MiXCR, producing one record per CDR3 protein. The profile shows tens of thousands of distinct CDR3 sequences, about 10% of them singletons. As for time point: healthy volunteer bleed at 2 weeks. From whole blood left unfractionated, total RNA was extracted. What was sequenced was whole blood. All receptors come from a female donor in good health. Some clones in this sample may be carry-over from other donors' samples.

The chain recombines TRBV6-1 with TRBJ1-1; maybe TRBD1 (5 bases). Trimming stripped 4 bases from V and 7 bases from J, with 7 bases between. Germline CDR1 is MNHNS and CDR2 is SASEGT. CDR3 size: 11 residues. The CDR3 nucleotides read TGTGCCAGCAGTGGGGGCGGTGAAGCTTTCTTT. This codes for CASSGGGEAFF.

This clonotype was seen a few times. The CDR3 coding sequence is TGCAGTGCCCCCTGGGACAGGGGCTACGAGCAGTACTTC. Its protein product is CSAPWDRGYEQYF. V is TRBV20-1 and J is TRBJ2-7; TRBD1 agrees at 10 bases. Looked up from germline, CDR1 is DFQATT and CDR2 is SNEGSKA (reference sequence). The CDR3 is made up of 13 amino acids. The J segment lost 3 bases and the V segment lost 6 bases, leaving 5 bases of the junction unmatched.

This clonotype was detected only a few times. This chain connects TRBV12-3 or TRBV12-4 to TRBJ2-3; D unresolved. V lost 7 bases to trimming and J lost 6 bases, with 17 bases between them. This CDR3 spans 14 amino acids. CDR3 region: CASTATGYLDTQYF. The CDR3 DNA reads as TGTGCCAGCACCGCAACGGGTTATCTGGATACGCAGTATTTT.

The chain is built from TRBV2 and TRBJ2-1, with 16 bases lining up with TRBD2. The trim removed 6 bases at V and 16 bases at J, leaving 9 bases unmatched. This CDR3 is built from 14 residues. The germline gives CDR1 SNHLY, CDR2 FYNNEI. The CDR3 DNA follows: TGTGCCAGCAGAGGGGGACTAGCGGGAGGGGTGGTTTTCTTC. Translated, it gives CASRGGLAGGVVFF.

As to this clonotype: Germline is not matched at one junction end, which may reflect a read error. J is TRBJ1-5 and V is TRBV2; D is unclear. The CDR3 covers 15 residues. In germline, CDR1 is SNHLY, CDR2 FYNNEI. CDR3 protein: CTSNRGDYSNQPQHF. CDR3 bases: TGTACCAGCAACCGAGGAGATTATAGCAATCAGCCCCAGCATTTT. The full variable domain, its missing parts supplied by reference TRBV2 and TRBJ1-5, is EPEVTQTPSHQVTQMGQEVILRCVPISNHLYFYWYRQILGQKVEFLVSFYNNEISEKSEIFDDQFSVERPDGSNFTLKIRSTKLEDSAMYFCTSNRGDYSNQPQHFGDGTRLSIL.

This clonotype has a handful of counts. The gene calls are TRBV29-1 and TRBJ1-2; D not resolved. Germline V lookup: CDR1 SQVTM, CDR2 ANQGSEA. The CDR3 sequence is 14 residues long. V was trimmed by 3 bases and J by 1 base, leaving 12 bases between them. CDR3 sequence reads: CSVERLDRNYGYTF. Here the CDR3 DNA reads TGCAGCGTTGAGAGGTTGGATCGTAACTATGGCTACACCTTC.

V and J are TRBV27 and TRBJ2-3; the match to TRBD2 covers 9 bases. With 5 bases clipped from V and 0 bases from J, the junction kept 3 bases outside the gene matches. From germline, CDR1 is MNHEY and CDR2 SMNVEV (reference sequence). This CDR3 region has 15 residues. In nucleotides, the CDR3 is TGTGCCAGCAGTGGACTAGCGCCTAGCACAGATACGCAGTATTTT. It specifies CASSGLAPSTDTQYF.

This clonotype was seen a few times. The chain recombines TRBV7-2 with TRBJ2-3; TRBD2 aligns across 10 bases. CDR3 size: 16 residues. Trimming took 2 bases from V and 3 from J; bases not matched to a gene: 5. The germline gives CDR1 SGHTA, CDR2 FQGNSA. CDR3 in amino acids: CASSLWASGSTDTQYF. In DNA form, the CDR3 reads TGTGCCAGCAGCTTATGGGCTAGCGGGAGTACAGATACGCAGTATTTT.

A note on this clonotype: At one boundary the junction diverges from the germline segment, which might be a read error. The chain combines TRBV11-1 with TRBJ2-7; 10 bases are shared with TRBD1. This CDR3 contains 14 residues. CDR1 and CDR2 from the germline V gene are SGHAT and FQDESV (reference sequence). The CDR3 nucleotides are TGTACCAGCAGCTTTGGGACAGGGGCCTACGAGCAGTACTTC. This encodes CTSSFGTGAYEQYF.

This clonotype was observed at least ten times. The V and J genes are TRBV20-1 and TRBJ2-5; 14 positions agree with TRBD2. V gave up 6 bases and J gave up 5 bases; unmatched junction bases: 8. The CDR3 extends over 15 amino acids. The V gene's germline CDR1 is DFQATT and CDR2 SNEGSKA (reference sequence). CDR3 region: CSAKTSGRDTETQYF. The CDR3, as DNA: TGCAGTGCAAAGACTAGCGGGAGGGATACGGAGACCCAGTACTTC.

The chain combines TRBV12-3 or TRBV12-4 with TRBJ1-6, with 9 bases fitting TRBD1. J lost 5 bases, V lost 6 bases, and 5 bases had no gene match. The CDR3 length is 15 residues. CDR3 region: CASRGQGTHNSPLHF. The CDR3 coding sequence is TGTGCCAGCAGAGGACAGGGGACGCATAATTCACCCCTCCACTTT.

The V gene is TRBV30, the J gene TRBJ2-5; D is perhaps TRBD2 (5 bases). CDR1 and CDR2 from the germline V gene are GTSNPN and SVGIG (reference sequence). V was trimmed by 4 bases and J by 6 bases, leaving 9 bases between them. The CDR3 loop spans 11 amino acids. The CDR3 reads CAWIGRQTQYF. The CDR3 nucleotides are TGTGCCTGGATAGGGAGACAGACCCAGTACTTC.

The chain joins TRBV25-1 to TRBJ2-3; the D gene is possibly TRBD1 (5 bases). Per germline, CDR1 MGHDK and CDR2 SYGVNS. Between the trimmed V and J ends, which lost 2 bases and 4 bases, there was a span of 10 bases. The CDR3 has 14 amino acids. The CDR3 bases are TGTGCCAGCAGTGAACAGGGATCCGCAGATACGCAGTATTTT. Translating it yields CASSEQGSADTQYF.

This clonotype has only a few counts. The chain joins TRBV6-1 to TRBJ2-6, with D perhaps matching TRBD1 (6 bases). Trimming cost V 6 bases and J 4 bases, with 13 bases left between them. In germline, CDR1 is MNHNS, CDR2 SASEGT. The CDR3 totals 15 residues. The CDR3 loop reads CASRRQGIGANVLTF. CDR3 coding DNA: TGTGCCAGCAGGCGGCAGGGGATAGGGGCCAACGTCCTGACTTTC.

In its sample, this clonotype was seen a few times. In DNA form, the CDR3 reads TGTGCCAGCAGCCAAGAAACCGGAGATAGCAATCAGCCCCAGCATTTT. Amino acids: CASSQETGDSNQPQHF. This chain uses TRBV4-2 with TRBJ1-5; D uncertain. CDR3 length: 16 amino acids. Between the trimmed V and J ends, which lost 0 bases and 0 bases, there was a span of 9 bases. CDR1 LGHNA and CDR2 YNFKEQ come from the germline V gene.

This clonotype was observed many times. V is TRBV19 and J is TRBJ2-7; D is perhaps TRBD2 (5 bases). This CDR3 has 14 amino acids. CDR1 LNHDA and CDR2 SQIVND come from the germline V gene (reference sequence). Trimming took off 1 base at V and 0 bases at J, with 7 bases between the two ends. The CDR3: CASSIGGLSYEQYF. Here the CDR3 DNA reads TGTGCCAGTAGTATAGGCGGACTCTCCTACGAGCAGTACTTC. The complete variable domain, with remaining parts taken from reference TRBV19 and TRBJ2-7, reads DGGITQSPKYLFRKEGQNVTLSCEQNLNHDAMYWYRQDPGQGLRLIYYSQIVNDFQKGDIAEGYSVSREKKESFPLTVTSAQKNPTAFYLCASSIGGLSYEQYFGPGTRLTVT.